This TCR beta chain is drawn from a study of human T cells and chemical hapten exposure. The CDR3 has 12 amino acids. The germline V gene encodes CDR1 SGHVS and CDR2 FQNEAQ. V lost 8 bases, J lost 1 base, and 8 bases lay in between. Time point noted: patch test 3, about 24 weeks after DPC sensitization. Treatment denoted: therapeutic diphenylcyclopropenone sensitization with weekly scalp DPC. In TCRdb, the RACE reads were re-called with MiXCR into one record per CDR3 protein. Altogether 80,000 to 100,000 distinct CDR3 sequences are present, about a tenth being singletons, with the ten largest covering around 1%.

This clonotype was obtained from a woman under 40 with alopecia areata. Some clones in this sample may be carry-over from other donors' samples. This material consisted of whole blood, taken in connection with sensitization to the hapten diphenylcyclopropenone (DPC). V gene TRBV7-8 combines with J gene TRBJ2-5, with unresolved D. CDR3 sequence (DNA): TGTGCCAGCGCTAGGTTCCAAGAGACCCAGTACTTC. Amino acids: CASARFQETQYF.